The TCR beta chain under discussion was sequenced for a study of T cell responses to AZD1222 COVID-19 vaccine. Only in-frame clones appear in the TCRdb table, and some are missing; sequencing was by immunoSEQ multiplex PCR. This table holds about 160,000 clones, roughly 90% found once. The germline V gene has CDR1 SGHRS and CDR2 YFSETQ. The CDR3 totals 15 residues. V was trimmed by 4 bases and J by 1 base, leaving 14 bases between them. The source material was peripheral blood, sampled 28 days after the second AZD1222 dose. The rearrangement uses TRBV5-1 and TRBJ1-1; TRBD1 is a possible D gene (5 bases). This TCR was sampled from an adult who received the AZD1222 COVID-19 vaccine. The CDR3 DNA reads as TGCGCCAGCAGCGTTCAGCCAGGGACGAACACTGAAGCTTTCTTT. It translates to CASSVQPGTNTEAFF.